The source of this TCR beta chain is a study of control samples from healthy donors and cancer patients. This clone was picked up a small number of times. This table comes from immunoSEQ multiplex PCR, and its TCRdb copy is limited to in-frame clones, with some not included. In the table there are 130,000 or so clones, approximately 92% of which are singletons. Germline loops: CDR1 MNHEY, CDR2 SVGAGI. With 8 bases clipped from V and 4 bases from J, the junction kept 7 bases outside the gene matches. This CDR3 has 14 residues. The sequenced sample consisted of blood. The chain has TRBV6-5 and TRBJ2-5; 10 nucleotides line up with TRBD1. This clonotype was obtained from a middle-aged man in good health. The CDR3 loop reads CASGGQGWGETQYF. In DNA form, the CDR3 reads TGTGCCAGCGGGGGACAGGGGTGGGGAGAGACCCAGTACTTC.